This TCR beta chain appears in the sequencing data of a study of shared clonotypes between healthy human individuals. Study summary: Three plates were used per donor for CD4 naive, three for CD4 memory, two for CD8 naive and one for CD8 memory. General study results and limits: Larger richness was generally estimated for naive than memory subsets. The genetic and exposure-history diversity represented was limited by few donors.

Concerning this clone itself: The antigen remains undetermined. Additional DNA sequences in this sample encode the identical CDR3.

Germline V lookup: CDR1 GTSNPN, CDR2 SVGIG (reference sequence). The CDR3 runs 12 residues. Trimming at V came to 5 bases and at J to 0 bases, leaving 1 base not matched to a gene. The investigators split CD4+ cells into a CD45RA+ naive subset and a CD45RA-negative memory subset. The method was immunoSEQ multiplex PCR; TCRdb's version includes in-frame clones alone and lacks a portion of them. Of 2 million to 2.5 million clones listed, 90% to 96% are singletons. The sequenced sample was naive CD4+ T cells sorted from blood. The subset is: CD45RA+ positively selected. The chain employs TRBV30 and TRBJ2-7, with 7 bases matching TRBD2. The sequence derives from a man younger than 30 in good health. The CDR3 region has the DNA TGTGCCTGGGGCGGGGGCTCCTACGAGCAGTACTTC. It specifies CAWGGGSYEQYF.